The clone carrying this TCR beta chain was counted once. This entry is derived from a study of blood T cell repertoires in COVID-19. Study at large: Italy, Spain and the United States were the sources of the convalescent and acute COVID-19 samples.

This table comes from immunoSEQ multiplex PCR, and its TCRdb copy is limited to in-frame clones, with some not included. The table records roughly 280,000 clones, 85% to 90% of them present only once. Trimming removed 4 bases from V and 0 bases from J, with 10 bases in between. This CDR3 is 14 amino acids long. From germline, CDR1 is SGHAT and CDR2 FQNNGV. Sequenced material: peripheral blood. This clonotype was sampled from a woman under 40 with COVID-19, enrolled during active disease. This chain connects TRBV11-2 to TRBJ2-7; the D is unclear. CDR3 sequence: CASSSTVSSYEQYF. The CDR3 DNA is TGTGCCAGCAGCTCAACCGTGAGCTCCTACGAGCAGTACTTC.